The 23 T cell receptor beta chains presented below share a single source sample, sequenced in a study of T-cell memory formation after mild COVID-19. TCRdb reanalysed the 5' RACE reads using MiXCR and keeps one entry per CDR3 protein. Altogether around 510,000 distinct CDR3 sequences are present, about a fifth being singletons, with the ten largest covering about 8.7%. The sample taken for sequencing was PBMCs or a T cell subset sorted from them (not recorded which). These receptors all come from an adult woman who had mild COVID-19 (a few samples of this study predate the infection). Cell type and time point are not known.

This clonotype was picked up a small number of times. This CDR3 reads CASSPRTGWDIQYF. CDR3 DNA: TGTGCCAGCAGCCCCCGGACAGGGTGGGACATTCAGTACTTC. The chain has TRBV5-6 and TRBJ2-4; 8 bases match TRBD1. CDR1 is SGHDT, CDR2 YYEEEE, per germline. Trimming removed 4 bases from V and 8 bases from J; junction bases left unmatched: 8. The CDR3 runs to 14 residues.

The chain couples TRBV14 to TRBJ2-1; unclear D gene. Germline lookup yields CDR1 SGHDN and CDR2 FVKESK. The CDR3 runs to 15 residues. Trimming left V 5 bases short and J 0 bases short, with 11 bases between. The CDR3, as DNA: TGTGCCAGCAGCTTCGCACCGAGCTCCTACAATGAGCAGTTCTTC. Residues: CASSFAPSSYNEQFF.

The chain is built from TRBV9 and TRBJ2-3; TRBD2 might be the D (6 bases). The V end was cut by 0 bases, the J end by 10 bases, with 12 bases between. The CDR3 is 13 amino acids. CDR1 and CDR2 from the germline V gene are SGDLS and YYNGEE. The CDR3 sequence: CASSVGGEASQYF. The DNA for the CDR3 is TGTGCCAGCAGCGTAGGAGGGGAGGCTTCGCAGTATTTT.

The CDR3 here is CASSRPEKLYEQYF. The CDR3 coding sequence is TGTGCCAGCAGCCGACCGGAAAAACTTTACGAGCAGTACTTC. This rearrangement joins TRBV6-5 to TRBJ2-7; unclear D gene. The germline CDR1 and CDR2 sequences are MNHEY and SVGAGI. This CDR3 region has 14 residues. Trimming removed 6 bases at V and 4 bases at J, with 16 bases between.

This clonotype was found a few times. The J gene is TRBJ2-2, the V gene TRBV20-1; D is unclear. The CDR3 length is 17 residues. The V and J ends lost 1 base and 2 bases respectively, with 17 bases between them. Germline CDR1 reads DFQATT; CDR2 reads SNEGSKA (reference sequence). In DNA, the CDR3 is TGCAGTGCTAGAGGTTTTGGACCCCCGGGTAACACCGGGGAGCTGTTTTTT. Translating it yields CSARGFGPPGNTGELFF.

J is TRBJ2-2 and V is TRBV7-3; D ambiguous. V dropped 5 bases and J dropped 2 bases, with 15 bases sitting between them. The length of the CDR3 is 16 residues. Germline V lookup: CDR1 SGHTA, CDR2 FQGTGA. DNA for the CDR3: TGTGCCAGCAGCCCTAGTGCACAGAGAAACACCGGGGAGCTGTTTTTT. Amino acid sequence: CASSPSAQRNTGELFF.

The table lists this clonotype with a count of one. CDR3 sequence reads: CASSWGLAYGGELFF. In DNA form, the CDR3 reads TGTGCCAGCAGTTGGGGACTAGCGTACGGCGGGGAGCTGTTTTTT. This rearrangement joins TRBV6-2 or TRBV6-3 to TRBJ2-2; 10 positions agree with TRBD2. The germline gives CDR1 MNHEY, CDR2 SVGEGT. CDR3 length: 15 residues. Trimming at V came to 4 bases and at J to 7 bases, leaving 6 bases not matched to a gene.

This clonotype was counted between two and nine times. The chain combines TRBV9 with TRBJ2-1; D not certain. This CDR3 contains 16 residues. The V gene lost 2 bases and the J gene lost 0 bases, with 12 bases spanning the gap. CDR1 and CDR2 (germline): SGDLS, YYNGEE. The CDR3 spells CASSVLMATSYNEQFF. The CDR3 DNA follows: TGTGCCAGCAGCGTCCTGATGGCTACCTCCTACAATGAGCAGTTCTTC.

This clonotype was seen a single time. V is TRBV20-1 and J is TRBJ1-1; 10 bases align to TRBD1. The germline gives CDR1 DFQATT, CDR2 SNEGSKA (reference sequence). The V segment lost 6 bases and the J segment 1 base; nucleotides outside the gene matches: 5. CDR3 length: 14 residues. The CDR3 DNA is TGCAGTGCCGACAGGGGGCTAAGGAACACTGAAGCTTTCTTT. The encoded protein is CSADRGLRNTEAFF.

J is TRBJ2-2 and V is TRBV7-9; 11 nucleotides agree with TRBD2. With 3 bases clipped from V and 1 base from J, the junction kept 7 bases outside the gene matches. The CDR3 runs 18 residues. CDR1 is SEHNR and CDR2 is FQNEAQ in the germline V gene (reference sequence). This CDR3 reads CASSFVTGTSGNTGELFF. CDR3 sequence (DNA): TGTGCCAGCAGCTTTGTTACCGGGACTAGCGGGAACACCGGGGAGCTGTTTTTT. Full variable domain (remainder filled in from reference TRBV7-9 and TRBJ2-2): DTGVSQNPRHKITKRGQNVTFRCDPISEHNRLYWYRQTLGQGPEFLTYFQNEAQLEKSRLLSDRFSAERPKGSFSTLEIQRTEQGDSAMYLCASSFVTGTSGNTGELFFGEGSRLTVL.

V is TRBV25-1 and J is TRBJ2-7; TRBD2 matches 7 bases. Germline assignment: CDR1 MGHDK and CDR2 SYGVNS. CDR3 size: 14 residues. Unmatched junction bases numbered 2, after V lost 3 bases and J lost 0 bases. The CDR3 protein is CASSEGGPSYEQYF. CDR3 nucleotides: TGTGCCAGCAGTGAGGGAGGGCCCTCCTACGAGCAGTACTTC.

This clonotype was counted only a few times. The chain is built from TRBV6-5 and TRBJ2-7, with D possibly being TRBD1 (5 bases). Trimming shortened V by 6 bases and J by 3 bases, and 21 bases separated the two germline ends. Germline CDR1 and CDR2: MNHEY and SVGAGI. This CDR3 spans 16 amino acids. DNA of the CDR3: TGTGCCAGCAGCCTGTACTGGGGCCTTAAAGACTACGAGCAGTACTTC. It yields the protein CASSLYWGLKDYEQYF.

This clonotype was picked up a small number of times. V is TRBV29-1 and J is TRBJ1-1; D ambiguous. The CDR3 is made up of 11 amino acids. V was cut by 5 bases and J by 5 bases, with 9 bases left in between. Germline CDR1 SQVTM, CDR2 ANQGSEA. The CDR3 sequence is CSVRAGTEAFF. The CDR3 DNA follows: TGCAGCGTTAGGGCCGGTACTGAAGCTTTCTTT.

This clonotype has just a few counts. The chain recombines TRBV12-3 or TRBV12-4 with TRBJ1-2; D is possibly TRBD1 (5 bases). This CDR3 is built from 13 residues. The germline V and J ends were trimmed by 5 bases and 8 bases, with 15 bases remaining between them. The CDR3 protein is CASSLISGRGYTF. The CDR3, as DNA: TGTGCCAGCAGTCTTATCTCGGGGCGCGGCTACACCTTC.

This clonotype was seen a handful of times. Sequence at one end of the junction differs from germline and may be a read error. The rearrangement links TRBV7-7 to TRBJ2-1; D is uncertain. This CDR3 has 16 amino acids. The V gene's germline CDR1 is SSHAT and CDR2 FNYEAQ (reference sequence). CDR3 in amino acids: CASSLSTRASYNEQFF. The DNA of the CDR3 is TGTGCTAGCAGCCTCTCGACTCGGGCCTCGTACAATGAGCAGTTCTTC.

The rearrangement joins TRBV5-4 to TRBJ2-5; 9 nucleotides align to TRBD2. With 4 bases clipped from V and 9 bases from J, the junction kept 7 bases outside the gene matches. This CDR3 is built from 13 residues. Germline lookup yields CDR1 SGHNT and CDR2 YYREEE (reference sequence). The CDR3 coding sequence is TGTGCCAGCAGCCTTAGCGGGAGTGGCTCCCAGTACTTC. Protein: CASSLSGSGSQYF.

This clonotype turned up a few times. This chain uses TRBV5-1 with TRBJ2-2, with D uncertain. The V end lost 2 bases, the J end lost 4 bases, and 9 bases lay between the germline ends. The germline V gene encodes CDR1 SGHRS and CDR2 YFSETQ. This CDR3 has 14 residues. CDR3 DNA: TGCGCCAGCAGCTTACGGGCAGGCACCGGGGAGCTGTTTTTT. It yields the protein CASSLRAGTGELFF.

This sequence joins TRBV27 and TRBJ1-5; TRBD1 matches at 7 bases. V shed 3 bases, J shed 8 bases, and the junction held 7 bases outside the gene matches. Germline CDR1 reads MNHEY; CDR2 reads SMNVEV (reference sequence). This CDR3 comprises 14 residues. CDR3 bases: TGTGCCAGCAGTTTGAGAGGGGGCTTTGAGCCCCAGCATTTT. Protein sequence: CASSLRGGFEPQHF.

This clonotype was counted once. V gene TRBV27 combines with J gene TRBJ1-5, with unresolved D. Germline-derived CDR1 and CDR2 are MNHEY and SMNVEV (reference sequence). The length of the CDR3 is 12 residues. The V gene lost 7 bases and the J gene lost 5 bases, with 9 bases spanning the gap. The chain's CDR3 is CASTHGDQPQHF. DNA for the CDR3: TGTGCCAGCACTCACGGCGATCAGCCCCAGCATTTT.

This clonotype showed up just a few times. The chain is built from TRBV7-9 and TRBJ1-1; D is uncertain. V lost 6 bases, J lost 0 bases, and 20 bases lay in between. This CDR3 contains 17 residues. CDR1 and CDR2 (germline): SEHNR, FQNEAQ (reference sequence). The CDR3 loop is CASRDGGPPGMNTEAFF. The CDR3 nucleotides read TGTGCCAGCAGGGACGGTGGGCCCCCGGGAATGAACACTGAAGCTTTCTTT.

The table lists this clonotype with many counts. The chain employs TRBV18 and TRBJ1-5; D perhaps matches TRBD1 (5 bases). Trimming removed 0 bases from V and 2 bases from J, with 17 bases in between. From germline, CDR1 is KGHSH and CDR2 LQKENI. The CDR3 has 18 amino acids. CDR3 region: CASSPPVGSGTGNQPQHF. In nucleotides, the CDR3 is TGTGCCAGCTCACCACCGGTAGGCTCCGGGACGGGCAATCAGCCCCAGCATTTT. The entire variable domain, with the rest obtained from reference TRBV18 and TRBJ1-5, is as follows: NAGVMQNPRHLVRRRGQEARLRCSPMKGHSHVYWYRQLPEEGLKFMVYLQKENIIDESGMPKERFSAEFPKEGPSILRIQQVVRGDSAAYFCASSPPVGSGTGNQPQHFGDGTRLSIL.

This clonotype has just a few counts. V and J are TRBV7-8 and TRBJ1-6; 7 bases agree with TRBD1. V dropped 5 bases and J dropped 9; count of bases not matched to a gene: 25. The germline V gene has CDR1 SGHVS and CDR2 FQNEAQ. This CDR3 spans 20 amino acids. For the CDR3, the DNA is TGTGCCAGCAGCCCCCCCAGTTTTCGAAACAGGGGAAACGTAGGTTCACCCCTCCACTTT. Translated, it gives CASSPPSFRNRGNVGSPLHF. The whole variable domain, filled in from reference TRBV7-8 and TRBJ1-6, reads GAGVSQSPRYKVAKRGQDVALRCDPISGHVSLFWYQQALGQGPEFLTYFQNEAQLDKSGLPSDRFFAERPEGSVSTLKIQRTQQEDSAVYLCASSPPSFRNRGNVGSPLHFGNGTRLTVT.

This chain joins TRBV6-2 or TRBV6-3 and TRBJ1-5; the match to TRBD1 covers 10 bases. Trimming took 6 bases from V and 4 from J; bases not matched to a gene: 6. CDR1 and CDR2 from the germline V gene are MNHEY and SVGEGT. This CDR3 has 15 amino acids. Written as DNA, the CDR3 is TGTGCCAGCAGAACGGACAGGGGGAGGAATCAGCCCCAGCATTTT. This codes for CASRTDRGRNQPQHF.